Presented here are 11 T cell receptor beta chains from one specimen sequenced in a study of blood T cell repertoires in COVID-19. Sequenced by immunoSEQ multiplex PCR; TCRdb stores in-frame clones only, minus some. Of tens of thousands of clones in the sample, about nine tenths are singletons; the top ten hold roughly 5.2%. The sample taken for sequencing was peripheral blood. The receptors originated from a human donor in a cohort sampled during active COVID-19.

This clone appeared a few times. The gene calls are TRBV28 and TRBJ1-2, with D possibly matching TRBD1 (5 bases). Germline V gene sequence: CDR1 MDHEN, CDR2 SYDVKM. With 10 bases removed from V and 8 bases from J, the gap between germline ends came to 11 bases. The CDR3 runs 10 residues. The CDR3 bases are TGTGCCATCGGGGGAGGCGGCTACACCTTC. Its protein is CAIGGGGYTF.

This chain links TRBV2 with TRBJ1-4; D possibly corresponds to TRBD1 (6 bases). The V gene's germline CDR1 is SNHLY and CDR2 FYNNEI. V was cut by 6 bases and J by 10 bases, with 15 bases left in between. CDR3 length: 13 residues. This CDR3 reads CASSQGGPRKLFF. DNA of the CDR3: TGTGCCAGCAGCCAAGGGGGTCCGAGAAAACTGTTTTTT. The full variable domain, completed using reference TRBV2 and TRBJ1-4, is EPEVTQTPSHQVTQMGQEVILRCVPISNHLYFYWYRQILGQKVEFLVSFYNNEISEKSEIFDDQFSVERPDGSNFTLKIRSTKLEDSAMYFCASSQGGPRKLFFGSGTQLSVL.

The chain employs TRBV10-1 and TRBJ1-5, with D tentatively TRBD1 (6 bases). This CDR3 has 13 amino acids. Trimming took off 5 bases at V and 8 bases at J, with 13 bases between the two ends. Germline loops: CDR1 WNHNN, CDR2 SYGVQD (reference sequence). The CDR3 nucleotides read TGCGCCAGCAGTAAAACAGGGAACGAGCCCCAGCATTTT. Amino acids: CASSKTGNEPQHF.

This clone was recorded once. For the CDR3, the DNA is TGTGCCAGCAAAGGGACAGGGGATCGCTATGGCTACACCTTC. It encodes CASKGTGDRYGYTF. The chain joins TRBV27 to TRBJ1-2; 10 bases align to TRBD1. The CDR3 contains 14 residues. Unmatched junction bases numbered 6, after V lost 7 bases and J lost 4 bases. The germline CDR1 and CDR2 sequences are MNHEY and SMNVEV (reference sequence).

The rearrangement links TRBV7-2 to TRBJ2-1; TRBD2 matches at 7 bases. The CDR3 contains 16 residues. Germline V lookup: CDR1 SGHTA, CDR2 FQGNSA. Losses at the gene ends were 1 base for V and 5 bases for J; bases not matched to a gene: 8. In DNA form, the CDR3 reads TGTGCCAGCAGCTTAGGGCTAGCGGAGGCGGACAATGAGCAGTTCTTC. This codes for CASSLGLAEADNEQFF.

The chain uses TRBV2 and TRBJ2-3; TRBD1 is a possible D gene (5 bases). V lost 5 bases and J lost 14, with 20 bases in between. Germline V lookup: CDR1 SNHLY, CDR2 FYNNEI. This CDR3 region has 13 residues. The CDR3 sequence is CASSQFEQAPGYF. As DNA, the CDR3 is TGTGCCAGCAGTCAATTCGAACAGGCGCCGGGGTATTTT.

The chain carries TRBV7-9 and TRBJ1-1; 9 bases map to TRBD1. Germline V gives CDR1 SEHNR, CDR2 FQNEAQ (reference sequence). The CDR3 sequence is 13 residues long. With 4 bases clipped from V and 6 bases from J, the junction kept 3 bases outside the gene matches. The chain's CDR3 is CASSYDRGAEAFF. Written as DNA, the CDR3 is TGTGCCAGCAGCTACGACAGGGGGGCTGAAGCTTTCTTT. The variable domain in full, completed from reference TRBV7-9 and TRBJ1-1, reads DTGVSQNPRHKITKRGQNVTFRCDPISEHNRLYWYRQTLGQGPEFLTYFQNEAQLEKSRLLSDRFSAERPKGSFSTLEIQRTEQGDSAMYLCASSYDRGAEAFFGQGTRLTVV.

This chain joins TRBV11-2 and TRBJ2-1; TRBD2 matches 13 bases. V gave up 7 bases and J gave up 5 bases; unmatched junction bases: 5. The length of the CDR3 is 15 residues. CDR1 and CDR2 (germline): SGHAT, FQNNGV. CDR3 DNA sequence: TGTGCCAGCACCCTACTAGCGGGAGGGCACAATGAGCAGTTCTTC. It codes for CASTLLAGGHNEQFF.

Here the CDR3 DNA reads TGTGCCAGCAGCCAATCGTCGAATGAGCAGTTCTTC. Translation: CASSQSSNEQFF. The chain recombines TRBV3-1 (or the pseudogene TRBV3-2) with TRBJ2-1; D not certain. The germline CDR1 and CDR2 sequences are LGHDT and YNNKEL (reference sequence). The germline V and J ends were trimmed by 2 bases and 7 bases, with 6 bases remaining between them. The CDR3 is 12 amino acids.

The genes are TRBV4-1 and TRBJ2-3; no definite D call. This CDR3 comprises 16 residues. Germline CDR1 reads MGHRA; CDR2 reads YSYEKL. V was pared by 0 bases and J by 8 bases, with 18 bases between. The CDR3 here is CASSQEEFTPAITQYF. The CDR3 DNA reads as TGCGCCAGCAGCCAAGAGGAGTTTACTCCCGCTATTACGCAGTATTTT.

This clone was recorded a few times. The chain is built from TRBV6-5 and TRBJ2-2; weak D call: TRBD2 (6 bases). The CDR3 is 15 residues long. Germline assignment: CDR1 MNHEY and CDR2 SVGAGI. With 0 bases removed from V and 7 bases from J, the gap between germline ends came to 12 bases. The DNA of the CDR3 is TGTGCCAGCAGTTACTCCGTCGGGGGTAACGGGGAGCTGTTTTTT. The encoded protein is CASSYSVGGNGELFF.